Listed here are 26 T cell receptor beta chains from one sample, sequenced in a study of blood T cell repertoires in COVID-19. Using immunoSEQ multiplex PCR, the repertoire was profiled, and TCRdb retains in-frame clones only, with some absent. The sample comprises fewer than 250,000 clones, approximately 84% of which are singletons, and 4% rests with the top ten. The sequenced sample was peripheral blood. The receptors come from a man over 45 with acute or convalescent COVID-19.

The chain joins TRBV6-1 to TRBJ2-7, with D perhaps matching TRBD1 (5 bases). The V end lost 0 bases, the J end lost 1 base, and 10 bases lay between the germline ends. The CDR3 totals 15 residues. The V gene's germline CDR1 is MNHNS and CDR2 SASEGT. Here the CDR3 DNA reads TGTGCCAGCAGTGAAGCCAGACAGCCGTCCTACGAGCAGTACTTC. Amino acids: CASSEARQPSYEQYF.

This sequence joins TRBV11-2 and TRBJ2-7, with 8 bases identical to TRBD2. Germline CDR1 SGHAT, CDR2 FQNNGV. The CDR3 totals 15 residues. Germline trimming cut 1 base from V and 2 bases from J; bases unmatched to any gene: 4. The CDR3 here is CASSLVGSGTYEQYF. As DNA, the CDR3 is TGTGCCAGCAGCTTAGTGGGTAGCGGGACCTACGAGCAGTACTTC.

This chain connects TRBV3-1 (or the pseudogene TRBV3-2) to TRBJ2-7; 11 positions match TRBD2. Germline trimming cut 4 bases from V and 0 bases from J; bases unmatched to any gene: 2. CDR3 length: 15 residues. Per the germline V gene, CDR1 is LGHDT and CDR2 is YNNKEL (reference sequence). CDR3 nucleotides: TGTGCCAGCAGCCGGGGACTAGCGGTCTCCTACGAGCAGTACTTC. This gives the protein CASSRGLAVSYEQYF.

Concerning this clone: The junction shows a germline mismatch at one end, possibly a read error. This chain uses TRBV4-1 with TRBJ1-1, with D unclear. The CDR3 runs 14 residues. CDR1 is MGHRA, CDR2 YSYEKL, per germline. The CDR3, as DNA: TGCGCGAGCACATATCAAAGGAGGTCCACTGAAGCTTTCTTT. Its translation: CASTYQRRSTEAFF.

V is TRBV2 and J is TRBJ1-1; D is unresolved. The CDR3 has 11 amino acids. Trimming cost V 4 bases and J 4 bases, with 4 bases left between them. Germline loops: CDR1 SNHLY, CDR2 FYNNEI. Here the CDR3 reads CASSARTEAFF. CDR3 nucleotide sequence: TGTGCCAGCAGTGCCCGCACTGAAGCTTTCTTT.

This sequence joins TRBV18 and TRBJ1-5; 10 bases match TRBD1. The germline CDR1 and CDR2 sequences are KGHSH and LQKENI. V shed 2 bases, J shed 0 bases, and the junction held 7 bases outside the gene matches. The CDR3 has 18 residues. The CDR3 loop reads CASSPKGTGVNSNQPQHF. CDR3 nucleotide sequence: TGTGCCAGCTCACCAAAGGGGACAGGGGTCAATAGCAATCAGCCCCAGCATTTT.

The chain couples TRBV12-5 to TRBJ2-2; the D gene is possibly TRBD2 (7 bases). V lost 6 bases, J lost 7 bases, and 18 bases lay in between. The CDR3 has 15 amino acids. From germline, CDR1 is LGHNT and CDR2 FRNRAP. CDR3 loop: CASGQGGGRSGELFF. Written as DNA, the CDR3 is TGTGCTAGTGGCCAAGGGGGAGGGCGGAGCGGGGAGCTGTTTTTT.

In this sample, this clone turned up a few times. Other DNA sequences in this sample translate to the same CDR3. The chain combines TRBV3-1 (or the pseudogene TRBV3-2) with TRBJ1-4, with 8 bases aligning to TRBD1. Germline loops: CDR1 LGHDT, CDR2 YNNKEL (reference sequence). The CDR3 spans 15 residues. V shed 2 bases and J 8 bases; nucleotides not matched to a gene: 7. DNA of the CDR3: TGTGCCAGCAGCCAACCTGGACAGGGCAGCGAAAAACTGTTTTTT. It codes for CASSQPGQGSEKLFF.

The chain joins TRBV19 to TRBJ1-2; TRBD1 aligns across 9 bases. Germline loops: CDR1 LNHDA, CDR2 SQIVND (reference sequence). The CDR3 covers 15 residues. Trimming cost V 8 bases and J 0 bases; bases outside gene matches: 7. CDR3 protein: CASGTGRGSNYGYTF. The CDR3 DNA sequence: TGTGCCAGTGGGACAGGGAGAGGGTCTAACTATGGCTACACCTTC.

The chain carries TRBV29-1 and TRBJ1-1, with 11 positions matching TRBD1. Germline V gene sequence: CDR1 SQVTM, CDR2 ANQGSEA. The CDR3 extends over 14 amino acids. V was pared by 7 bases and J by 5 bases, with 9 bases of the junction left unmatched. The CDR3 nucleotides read TGCAGCGGTACGGACAGGGGGCGAGGTACTGAAGCTTTCTTT. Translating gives CSGTDRGRGTEAFF.

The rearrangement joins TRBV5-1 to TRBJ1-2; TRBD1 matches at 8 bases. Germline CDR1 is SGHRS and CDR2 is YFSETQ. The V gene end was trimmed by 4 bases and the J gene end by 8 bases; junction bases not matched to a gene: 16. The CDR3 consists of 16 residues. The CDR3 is CASSGGQGAQVGGYTF. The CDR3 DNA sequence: TGCGCCAGCAGCGGGGGTCAGGGGGCCCAAGTCGGCGGCTACACCTTC.

CDR3 nucleotide sequence: TGTGCCAGCAGTACTACTAGCGGGAGCAAGGATACGCAGTATTTT. Protein sequence: CASSTTSGSKDTQYF. This chain uses TRBV28 with TRBJ2-3, with TRBD2 identical over 11 bases. This CDR3 region has 15 residues. Germline V gives CDR1 MDHEN, CDR2 SYDVKM. J gave up 6 bases and V 5 bases, and 7 bases lay outside the gene matches. The full variable domain, its missing parts supplied by reference TRBV28 and TRBJ2-3, is DVKVTQSSRYLVKRTGEKVFLECVQDMDHENMFWYRQDPGLGLRLIYFSYDVKMKEKGDIPEGYSVSREKKERFSLILESASTNQTSMYLCASSTTSGSKDTQYFGPGTRLTVL.

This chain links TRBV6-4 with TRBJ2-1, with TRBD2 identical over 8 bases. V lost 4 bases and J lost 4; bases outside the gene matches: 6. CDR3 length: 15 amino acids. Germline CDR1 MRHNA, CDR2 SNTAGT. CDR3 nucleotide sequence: TGTGCCAGCAGTGTTTTTAGCGGGGAATACAATGAGCAGTTCTTC. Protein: CASSVFSGEYNEQFF.

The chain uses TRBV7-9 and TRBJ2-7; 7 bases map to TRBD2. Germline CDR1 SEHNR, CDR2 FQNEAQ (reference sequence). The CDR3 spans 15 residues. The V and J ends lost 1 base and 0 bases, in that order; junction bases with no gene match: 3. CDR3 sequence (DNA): TGTGCCAGCAGCTTAGTCGGGAGGCCCTCCTACGAGCAGTACTTC. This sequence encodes CASSLVGRPSYEQYF.

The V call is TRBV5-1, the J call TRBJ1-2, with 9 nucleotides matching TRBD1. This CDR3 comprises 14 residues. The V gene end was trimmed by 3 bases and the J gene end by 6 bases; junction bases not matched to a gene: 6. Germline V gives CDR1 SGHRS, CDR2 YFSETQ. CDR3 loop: CASSSGQGINGYTF. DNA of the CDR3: TGCGCCAGCAGCTCCGGACAGGGGATTAATGGCTACACCTTC.

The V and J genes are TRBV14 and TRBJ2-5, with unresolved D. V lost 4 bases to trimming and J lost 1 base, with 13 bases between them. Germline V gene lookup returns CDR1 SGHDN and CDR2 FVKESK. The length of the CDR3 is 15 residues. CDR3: CASSRDHSGQETQYF. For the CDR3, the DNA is TGTGCCAGCAGCCGAGACCATTCGGGCCAAGAGACCCAGTACTTC.

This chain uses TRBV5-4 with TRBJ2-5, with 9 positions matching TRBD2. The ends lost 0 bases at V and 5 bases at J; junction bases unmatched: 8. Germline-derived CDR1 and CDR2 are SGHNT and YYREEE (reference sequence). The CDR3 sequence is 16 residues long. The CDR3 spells CASSLGRGGVTETQYF. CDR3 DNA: TGTGCCAGCAGCTTGGGGCGGGGGGGCGTAACGGAGACCCAGTACTTC.

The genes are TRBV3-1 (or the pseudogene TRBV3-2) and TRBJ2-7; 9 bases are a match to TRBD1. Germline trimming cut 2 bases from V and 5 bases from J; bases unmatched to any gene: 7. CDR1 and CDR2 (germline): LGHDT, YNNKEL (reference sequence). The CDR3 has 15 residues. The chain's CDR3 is CASSQLGQGKNEQYF. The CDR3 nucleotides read TGTGCCAGCAGCCAACTGGGACAGGGAAAAAACGAGCAGTACTTC.

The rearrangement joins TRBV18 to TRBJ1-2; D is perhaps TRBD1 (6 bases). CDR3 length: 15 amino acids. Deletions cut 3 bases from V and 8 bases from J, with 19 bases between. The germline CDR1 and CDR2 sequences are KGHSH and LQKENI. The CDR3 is CASSPGAGGLEGYTF. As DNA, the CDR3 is TGTGCCAGCTCACCGGGCGCCGGGGGGCTAGAGGGCTACACCTTC.

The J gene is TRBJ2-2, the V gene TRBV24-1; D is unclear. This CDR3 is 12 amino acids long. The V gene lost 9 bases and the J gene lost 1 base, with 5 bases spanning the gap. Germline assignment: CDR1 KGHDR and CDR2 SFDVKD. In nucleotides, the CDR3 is TGTGCCACCCAGGAGAACACCGGGGAGCTGTTTTTT. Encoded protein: CATQENTGELFF.

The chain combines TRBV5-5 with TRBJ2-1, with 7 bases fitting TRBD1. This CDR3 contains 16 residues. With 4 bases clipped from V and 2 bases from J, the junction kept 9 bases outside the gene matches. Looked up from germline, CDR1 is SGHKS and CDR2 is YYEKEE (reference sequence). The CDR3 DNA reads TGTGCCAGCAGCCCGCACGCAGGGGGAGCCTACAATGAGCAGTTCTTC. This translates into CASSPHAGGAYNEQFF.

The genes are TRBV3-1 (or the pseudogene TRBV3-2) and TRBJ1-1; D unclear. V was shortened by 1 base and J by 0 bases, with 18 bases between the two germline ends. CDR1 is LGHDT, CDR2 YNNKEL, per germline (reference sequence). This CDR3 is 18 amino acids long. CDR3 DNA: TGTGCCAGCAGCCAAGCCCTTGGGCAGGCGTATTTGAACACTGAAGCTTTCTTT. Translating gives CASSQALGQAYLNTEAFF.

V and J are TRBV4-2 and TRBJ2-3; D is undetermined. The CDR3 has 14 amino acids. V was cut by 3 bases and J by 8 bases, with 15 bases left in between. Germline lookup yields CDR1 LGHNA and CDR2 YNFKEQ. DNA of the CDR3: TGTGCCAGCAGCCAGAATCTAGGTCTGGGTACGCAGTATTTT. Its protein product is CASSQNLGLGTQYF.

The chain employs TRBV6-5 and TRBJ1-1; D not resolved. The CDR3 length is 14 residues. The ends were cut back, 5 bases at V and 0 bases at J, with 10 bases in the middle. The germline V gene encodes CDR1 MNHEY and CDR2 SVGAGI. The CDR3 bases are TGTGCCAGCAGTCCACAGACCATGAACACTGAAGCTTTCTTT. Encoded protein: CASSPQTMNTEAFF.

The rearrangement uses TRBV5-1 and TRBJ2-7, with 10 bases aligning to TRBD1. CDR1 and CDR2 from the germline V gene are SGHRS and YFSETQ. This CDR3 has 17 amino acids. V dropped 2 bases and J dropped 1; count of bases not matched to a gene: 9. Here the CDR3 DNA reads TGCGCCAGCAGCTTACCCGGGACAGGGGTTTTGTCCTACGAGCAGTACTTC. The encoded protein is CASSLPGTGVLSYEQYF. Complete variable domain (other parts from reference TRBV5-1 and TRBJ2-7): KAGVTQTPRYLIKTRGQQVTLSCSPISGHRSVSWYQQTPGQGLQFLFEYFSETQRNKGNFPGRFSGRQFSNSRSEMNVSTLELGDSALYLCASSLPGTGVLSYEQYFGPGTRLTVT.

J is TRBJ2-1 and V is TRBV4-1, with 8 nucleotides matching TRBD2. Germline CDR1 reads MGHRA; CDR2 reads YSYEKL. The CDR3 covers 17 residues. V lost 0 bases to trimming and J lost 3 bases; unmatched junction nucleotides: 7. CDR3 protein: CASSQDGGGGIYNEQFF. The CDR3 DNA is TGCGCCAGCAGCCAAGACGGGGGGGGCGGGATCTACAATGAGCAGTTCTTC.